These 30 T cell receptor beta chains came from one sample sequenced in a study of early T cells in non-severe SARS-CoV-2 infection. TCRdb used MiXCR to reprocess the 5' RACE reads, holding one entry per CDR3 protein. Of some 50,000 distinct CDR3 sequences listed, around 4.6% are singletons. Sequences were obtained from whole blood. The receptors here all came from an adult who was a healthcare worker with PCR-confirmed SARS-CoV-2 infection or an uninfected control (not recorded which).

This clonotype was counted between two and nine times. The chain links TRBV20-1 to TRBJ1-5; no clear D gene. Germline V lookup: CDR1 DFQATT, CDR2 SNEGSKA (reference sequence). CDR3 length equals 13 residues. Between the trimmed V and J ends, which lost 4 bases and 6 bases, there was a span of 13 bases. Here the CDR3 DNA reads TGCAGTGCTATCCGCCCAGGCACTCAGCCCCAGCATTTT. Protein sequence: CSAIRPGTQPQHF.

This clonotype was picked up a small number of times. V and J are TRBV18 and TRBJ1-1; 8 positions agree with TRBD1. Germline V lookup: CDR1 KGHSH, CDR2 LQKENI. Germline trimming cut 3 bases from V and 10 bases from J; bases unmatched to any gene: 10. The CDR3 length is 14 residues. The CDR3 DNA reads TGTGCCAGCTCACCGGGACAGGATACAGATGGAGCTTTCTTT. Protein product: CASSPGQDTDGAFF.

This clonotype was seen at least ten times. The chain has TRBV12-3 or TRBV12-4 and TRBJ1-5; TRBD1 aligns across 9 bases. The CDR3 extends over 16 amino acids. After removal of 1 base from V and 3 bases from J, the junction contained 4 bases not matched to a gene. The chain's CDR3 is CASSLDRGRVNQPQHF. The DNA of the CDR3 is TGTGCCAGCAGTTTAGACAGGGGGCGCGTCAATCAGCCCCAGCATTTT.

This clonotype was recorded at least ten times. This sequence joins TRBV5-1 and TRBJ2-3; 7 nucleotides align to TRBD1. CDR1 and CDR2 (germline): SGHRS, YFSETQ. The V segment lost 4 bases and the J segment 5 bases; nucleotides outside the gene matches: 13. This CDR3 spans 16 amino acids. The CDR3 DNA follows: TGCGCCAGCAGCCTCCGGACAGGAAGGGGCAGAGATACGCAGTATTTT. Translated: CASSLRTGRGRDTQYF.

In its sample, this clonotype was seen many times. The rearrangement links TRBV29-1 to TRBJ2-1; D is undetermined. The CDR3 is made up of 12 amino acids. CDR1 is SQVTM, CDR2 ANQGSEA, per germline. The ends were cut back, 6 bases at V and 6 bases at J, with 12 bases in the middle. The CDR3 region is CSVPRPSNEQFF. CDR3 in DNA: TGCAGCGTCCCCCGACCAAGCAATGAGCAGTTCTTC.

The sample holds many counts of this clonotype. The chain joins TRBV4-3 to TRBJ2-5; D may be TRBD1 (6 bases). The CDR3 covers 16 residues. Trimming removed 0 bases from V and 3 bases from J, with 14 bases in between. Per the germline V gene, CDR1 is LGHNA and CDR2 is YSLEER. The CDR3, as DNA: TGCGCCAGCAGCCAAGATCTTGGACAGAAGGAAGAGACCCAGTACTTC. Its translation: CASSQDLGQKEETQYF.

This clonotype has ten or more counts. CDR3: CASSSGPYNEQFF. In DNA, the CDR3 is TGTGCCAGCAGTAGTGGTCCCTACAATGAGCAGTTCTTC. The chain couples TRBV27 to TRBJ2-1; D not resolved. CDR1 and CDR2 from the germline V gene are MNHEY and SMNVEV (reference sequence). The V gene lost 5 bases and the J gene lost 2 bases, with 7 bases spanning the gap. The length of the CDR3 is 13 residues.

This clonotype was counted many times. V usage is TRBV6-6 and J usage is TRBJ1-1, with D tentatively TRBD1 (5 bases). The CDR3 totals 14 residues. Germline CDR1 is MNHNY and CDR2 is SVGAGI (reference sequence). V lost 7 bases and J 1 base, leaving 13 bases between the germline ends. The CDR3 loop reads CASTPDGGNTEAFF. The CDR3 nucleotides are TGTGCCAGCACCCCGGACGGGGGGAACACTGAAGCTTTCTTT.

In this sample, this clonotype turned up a few times. J is TRBJ1-2 and V is TRBV19, with 9 bases lining up with TRBD1. The CDR3 extends over 15 amino acids. Germline CDR1 LNHDA, CDR2 SQIVND (reference sequence). The junction had 6 bases not matched to a gene; V was cut back by 4 bases and J by 3 bases. Here the CDR3 DNA reads TGTGCCAGTAGTACCCAGGGACAGGGCGACTATGGCTACACCTTC. Protein sequence: CASSTQGQGDYGYTF.

The gene calls are TRBV5-4 and TRBJ1-1, with 8 nucleotides matching TRBD1. The trim removed 4 bases at V and 4 bases at J, leaving 6 bases unmatched. Germline V gene lookup returns CDR1 SGHNT and CDR2 YYREEE (reference sequence). CDR3 length equals 14 residues. This CDR3 is CASSLMTGVTEAFF. CDR3 bases: TGTGCCAGCAGCCTTATGACAGGGGTCACTGAAGCTTTCTTT.

This clonotype came up a few times. This chain uses TRBV29-1 with TRBJ2-2; D remains unclear. The CDR3 is 11 amino acids. Germline-derived CDR1 and CDR2 are SQVTM and ANQGSEA. V lost 6 bases to trimming and J lost 8 bases, with 10 bases between them. In DNA form, the CDR3 reads TGCAGCGTCCAGACCATGGGGGAGCTGTTTTTT. Its translation: CSVQTMGELFF.

This clonotype was counted ten times or more. V and J are TRBV11-3 and TRBJ2-2; 10 bases map to TRBD1. CDR3 size: 20 residues. Germline values: CDR1 SGHNT, CDR2 YENEEA. The junction had 15 bases not matched to a gene; V was cut back by 5 bases and J by 0 bases. Here the CDR3 reads CASSTRGTGASNTNTGELFF. The CDR3 DNA is TGTGCCAGCAGCACGCGAGGGACAGGGGCCTCTAACACGAACACCGGGGAGCTGTTTTTT.

This clonotype was counted between two and nine times. The chain combines TRBV24-1 with TRBJ2-1; D is uncertain. The CDR3 consists of 13 residues. Germline lookup yields CDR1 KGHDR and CDR2 SFDVKD. The V end was cut by 5 bases, the J end by 7 bases, with 11 bases between. CDR3 nucleotides: TGTGCCACCAGTGGGGGATCCTGGAATGAGCAGTTCTTC. Translated, it gives CATSGGSWNEQFF.

This clonotype was detected ten times or more. The chain carries TRBV13 and TRBJ2-7; the D gene is possibly TRBD1 (5 bases). V was pared by 4 bases and J by 3 bases, with 13 bases between. The germline V gene encodes CDR1 PRHDT and CDR2 FYEKMQ (reference sequence). The CDR3 is 14 residues long. The DNA for the CDR3 is TGTGCCAGCAGCTCCACTTTCGACAGCTACGAGCAGTACTTC. As protein: CASSSTFDSYEQYF. Supplemented by reference TRBV13 and TRBJ2-7, the full variable domain reads AAGVIQSPRHLIKEKRETATLKCYPIPRHDTVYWYQQGPGQDPQFLISFYEKMQSDKGSIPDRFSAQQFSDYHSELNMSSLELGDSALYFCASSSTFDSYEQYFGPGTRLTVT.

Details on this clonotype: This may be a read error: a much more frequent sequence differs by one nucleotide. The rearrangement links TRBV7-9 to TRBJ1-1; D is uncertain. Germline CDR1 and CDR2: SEHNR and FQNEAQ (reference sequence). The CDR3 is 11 amino acids. V was shortened by 8 bases and J by 6 bases, with 10 bases between the two germline ends. The CDR3 loop is CASAPRAEAFF. CDR3 nucleotide sequence: TGTGCCAGCGCCCCCCGCGCTGAAGCTTTCTTT.

The sample holds many counts of this clonotype. The chain employs TRBV21-1 and TRBJ2-7. TRBV21-1 is a pseudogene. The CDR3 has 11 residues. The CDR3 DNA sequence: TGTGCCAGACAACACCCCTCCGAGCAGTACTTC. It translates to CARQHPSEQYF.

Ten or more counts support this clonotype. The chain employs TRBV5-1 and TRBJ2-5; 9 bases fit TRBD1. This CDR3 is 15 amino acids long. CDR1 SGHRS and CDR2 YFSETQ come from the germline V gene. J was trimmed by 5 bases and V by 4 bases; bases with no gene match: 9. The CDR3: CASSTADRGVETQYF. In nucleotides, the CDR3 is TGCGCCAGCAGCACGGCGGACAGGGGTGTGGAGACCCAGTACTTC. The whole variable domain, remainder taken from reference TRBV5-1 and TRBJ2-5, is KAGVTQTPRYLIKTRGQQVTLSCSPISGHRSVSWYQQTPGQGLQFLFEYFSETQRNKGNFPGRFSGRQFSNSRSEMNVSTLELGDSALYLCASSTADRGVETQYFGPGTRLLVL.

This clonotype was counted many times. The chain combines TRBV10-3 with TRBJ1-1; TRBD1 is a possible D gene (5 bases). The CDR3 totals 14 residues. Germline loops: CDR1 ENHRY, CDR2 SYGVKD. Trimming removed 6 bases at V and 1 base at J, with 12 bases between. The DNA for the CDR3 is TGTGCCATCAGCCGGGACTCATCGAACACTGAAGCTTTCTTT. Its protein product is CAISRDSSNTEAFF.

This clonotype was counted a few times. CDR3 nucleotide sequence: TGTGCCAGCAGCTCTCAACCAACTCATCAGCCCCAGCATTTT. Translated: CASSSQPTHQPQHF. The J gene is TRBJ1-5, the V gene TRBV12-3 or TRBV12-4; D is uncertain. The CDR3 length is 14 residues. Deletions cut 6 bases from V and 5 bases from J, with 14 bases between.

CDR3 DNA: TGCAGTGCTAGAGATCTAGACAGGACGAACTTTGCAACTAATGAAAAACTGTTTTTT. Translated: CSARDLDRTNFATNEKLFF. V usage is TRBV20-1 and J usage is TRBJ1-4; tentative D call: TRBD1 (6 bases). Trimming pared 0 bases from V and 0 bases from J, leaving 20 bases between. CDR1 is DFQATT and CDR2 is SNEGSKA in the germline V gene (reference sequence). CDR3 length equals 19 residues.

This clonotype showed up many times. The chain combines TRBV7-2 with TRBJ1-4, with 7 positions matching TRBD1. V shed 3 bases and J 5 bases; nucleotides not matched to a gene: 9. The CDR3 consists of 16 residues. Looked up from germline, CDR1 is SGHTA and CDR2 is FQGNSA. CDR3 nucleotides: TGTGCCAGCAGCTTTTTCAGGGGGACACCAAATGAAAAACTGTTTTTT. This encodes CASSFFRGTPNEKLFF.

This clonotype was observed at least ten times. This chain connects TRBV10-3 to TRBJ1-1; D not certain. This CDR3 comprises 15 residues. Germline V CDR1 and CDR2: ENHRY, SYGVKD. V lost 3 bases and J 1 base, leaving 12 bases between the germline ends. The CDR3 sequence: CAISDHSSRNTEAFF. DNA for the CDR3: TGTGCCATCAGTGATCACTCCTCGAGGAACACTGAAGCTTTCTTT.

This clonotype has at least ten counts. DNA for the CDR3: TGTGCCATCAGTGAGGGAGCGGGGGTCAATGAGCAGTTCTTC. It encodes CAISEGAGVNEQFF. J is TRBJ2-1 and V is TRBV10-3, with 8 bases identical to TRBD2. The junction had 3 bases not matched to a gene; V was cut back by 2 bases and J by 6 bases. Germline CDR1 is ENHRY and CDR2 is SYGVKD. The CDR3 length is 14 residues.

This clonotype occurred a few times. The chain uses TRBV19 and TRBJ2-2; 11 bases map to TRBD1. After removal of 7 bases from V and 5 bases from J, the junction contained 6 bases not matched to a gene. Germline V gene sequence: CDR1 LNHDA, CDR2 SQIVND (reference sequence). The CDR3 is 15 amino acids. The DNA for the CDR3 is TGTGCCAGTACGACCGGGACAGGGGGGACCGGGGAGCTGTTTTTT. Translation: CASTTGTGGTGELFF.

This clonotype has at least ten counts. V gene TRBV6-6 combines with J gene TRBJ2-3, with 8 bases that match TRBD2. The germline V gene has CDR1 MNHNY and CDR2 SVGAGI (reference sequence). This CDR3 contains 16 residues. V lost 1 base and J lost 5; bases outside the gene matches: 8. The CDR3: CASSYLSGGGGDTQYF. The CDR3 DNA is TGTGCCAGCAGTTACTTGTCGGGAGGGGGGGGAGATACGCAGTATTTT.

This clonotype was counted at least ten times. CDR3 sequence: CASSLEGNYGYTF. In nucleotides, the CDR3 is TGTGCCAGCAGCTTAGAGGGGAACTATGGCTACACCTTC. The gene calls are TRBV7-8 and TRBJ1-2; D is possibly TRBD1 (5 bases). Germline CDR1 SGHVS, CDR2 FQNEAQ. V was shortened by 1 base and J by 2 bases, with 5 bases between the two germline ends. This CDR3 comprises 13 residues.

In this sample, this clonotype turned up many times. This CDR3 is CASSSSREQYF. DNA for the CDR3: TGTGCCAGCAGCTCGTCCCGCGAGCAGTACTTC. J is TRBJ2-7 and V is TRBV5-6, with D unresolved. Per the germline V gene, CDR1 is SGHDT and CDR2 is YYEEEE. The CDR3 is 11 residues long. Trimming stripped 3 bases from V and 6 bases from J, with 7 bases between.

There are many counts of this clonotype. This sequence joins TRBV30 and TRBJ2-7; 10 nucleotides line up with TRBD2. Germline V lookup: CDR1 GTSNPN, CDR2 SVGIG (reference sequence). The CDR3 covers 15 residues. Losses at the gene ends were 0 bases for V and 3 bases for J; bases not matched to a gene: 5. CDR3 sequence (DNA): TGTGCCTGGAGTGTGTCTAGCGGGGGCTTCTACGAGCAGTACTTC. This gives the protein CAWSVSSGGFYEQYF.

Ten or more counts support this clonotype. The chain employs TRBV27 and TRBJ2-1, with D hard to call. Trimming cost V 5 bases and J 5 bases, with 10 bases left between them. This CDR3 has 13 residues. Germline V gene lookup returns CDR1 MNHEY and CDR2 SMNVEV (reference sequence). CDR3: CASSPRPHNEQFF. Here the CDR3 DNA reads TGTGCCAGCAGTCCAAGGCCCCACAATGAGCAGTTCTTC.

This clonotype occurred a few times. The chain employs TRBV5-5 and TRBJ2-7; D not certain. The CDR3 spans 14 residues. Germline V gives CDR1 SGHKS, CDR2 YYEKEE (reference sequence). With 4 bases removed from V and 5 bases from J, the gap between germline ends came to 16 bases. The CDR3 coding sequence is TGTGCCAGCAGCGCCCTCGTCGCCCTCAACGAGCAGTACTTC. Translated: CASSALVALNEQYF.